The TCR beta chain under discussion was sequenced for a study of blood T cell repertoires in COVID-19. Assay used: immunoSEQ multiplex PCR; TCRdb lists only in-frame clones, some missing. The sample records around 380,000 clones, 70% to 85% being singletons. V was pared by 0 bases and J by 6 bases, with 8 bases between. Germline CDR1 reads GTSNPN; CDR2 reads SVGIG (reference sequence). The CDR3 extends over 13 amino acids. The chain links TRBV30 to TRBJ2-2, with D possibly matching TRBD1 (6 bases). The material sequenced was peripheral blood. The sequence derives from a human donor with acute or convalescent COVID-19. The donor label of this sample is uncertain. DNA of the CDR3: TGTGCCTGGAGTGTAGGGGGTCCCGGGGAGCTGTTTTTT. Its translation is CAWSVGGPGELFF.